The T cell receptor (beta chain) under discussion was sequenced for a study of blood T cell repertoires in COVID-19. Study overall: Material from acute and convalescent COVID-19 was sourced from the United States, Italy and Spain. From T cells, B-cell-depleted T cells, or PBMCs came the material, which was cDNA or gDNA.

Germline assignment: CDR1 LNHNV and CDR2 YYDKDF (reference sequence). The junction had 2 bases not matched to a gene; V was cut back by 1 base and J by 6 bases. CDR3 length equals 14 residues. Per the authors' pipeline: Nucleated cell number was recorded as an estimate derived from reference gene primer amplification. Some clones are missing from TCRdb's copy, which holds only in-frame ones; the method was immunoSEQ multiplex PCR. D and trimming come from the DNA, and the V and J calls and clone size come from that table. Of 150,000 to 200,000 clones listed, 70% to 85% are singletons. The source of this sequence is a man aged 45-60 years who had recovered from COVID-19. Material for sequencing was peripheral blood. V gene TRBV15 combines with J gene TRBJ2-2; 7 bases fit TRBD1. Here the CDR3 DNA reads TGTGCCACCAGCAGAGGGGACAGCGCCGGGGAGCTGTTTTTT. Its translation: CATSRGDSAGELFF.